This T cell receptor (beta chain) came from a study of T cell responses to AZD1222 COVID-19 vaccine. Trimming removed 2 bases at V and 7 bases at J, with 9 bases between. The CDR3 length is 13 residues. Germline CDR1 reads MNHEY; CDR2 reads SVGAGI. With respect to this clone: Its specificity is not known. Other DNA sequences in the sample encode the same CDR3.

Here immunoSEQ multiplex PCR was the method, and the copy in TCRdb shows in-frame clones only, minus some. The sample yields 120,000 to 150,000 clones, 88% seen once. Study outcomes and limitations: The peak T cell response came first, and repertoires were sampled only after it. Spike-wide vaccine-associated CD4 TCRs dominated at 160-218 and 743-854. There were mostly white British donors and more females than males, and clonal diversity was possibly underestimated. Rises in breadth and depth of Spike-specific TCRs came after two AZD1222 doses.

The gene calls are TRBV6-5 and TRBJ1-5; D uncertain. The TCR sequence derives from an adult who received the AZD1222 COVID-19 vaccine. This material consisted of peripheral blood, taken 28 days after the second AZD1222 dose. The CDR3 loop reads CASSYDGRQPQHF. CDR3 nucleotides: TGTGCCAGCAGTTACGATGGGCGACAGCCCCAGCATTTT.